The T cell receptor beta chain under discussion was sequenced for a study of blood T cell repertoires in COVID-19. About the study: Sources were T cells, B-cell-depleted T cells, or PBMCs; the material itself was cDNA or gDNA.

The CDR3 is 14 amino acids. Trimming shortened V by 4 bases and J by 2 bases, and 12 bases separated the two germline ends. The germline V gene has CDR1 LNHDA and CDR2 SQIVND (reference sequence). Per the original data handling: Reference gene primer amplification gave nucleated cell count estimates. Assay: immunoSEQ multiplex PCR; the TCRdb copy retains only in-frame clones and omits some. Clone size and V and J calls were adopted from that table, with D and trimming inferred from the DNA. The table shows 13,000 to 15,000 clones, with about 83% occurring only once. The chain uses TRBV19 and TRBJ2-7; D may be TRBD1 (6 bases). The sequencing input was peripheral blood. The TCR originated in a man over 45 with active COVID-19. This chain's CDR3 is CASSTNRDTYEQYF. The CDR3 DNA follows: TGTGCCAGTAGTACCAACAGGGATACCTACGAGCAGTACTTC. The variable domain in full, completed from reference TRBV19 and TRBJ2-7, reads DGGITQSPKYLFRKEGQNVTLSCEQNLNHDAMYWYRQDPGQGLRLIYYSQIVNDFQKGDIAEGYSVSREKKESFPLTVTSAQKNPTAFYLCASSTNRDTYEQYFGPGTRLTVT.